This T cell receptor beta chain was observed in a study of blood T cell repertoires in COVID-19. Across the study: Collection of acute and convalescent COVID-19 samples took place in the United States, Italy and Spain. Sources were T cells, B-cell-depleted T cells, or PBMCs; the material itself was cDNA or gDNA.

The CDR3 is made up of 16 amino acids. The germline CDR1 and CDR2 sequences are SGHRS and YFSETQ. Trimming at V came to 2 bases and at J to 4 bases, leaving 8 bases not matched to a gene. Authors' data handling: How many nucleated cells were present was estimated from reference gene primer amplification. Assay: immunoSEQ multiplex PCR; the TCRdb copy retains only in-frame clones and omits some. D and trimming come from the DNA, and the V and J calls and clone size come from that table. The table includes over 130,000 clones, over 65% detected once. The source is a man aged 50 to 59 with acute or convalescent COVID-19. The chain has TRBV5-1 and TRBJ2-5, with 10 bases matching TRBD2. Sequences were obtained from peripheral blood. The CDR3 DNA reads as TGCGCCAGCAGCTTTAGCCTAGCGGGGGCAGCAGAGACCCAGTACTTC. Its translation: CASSFSLAGAAETQYF.